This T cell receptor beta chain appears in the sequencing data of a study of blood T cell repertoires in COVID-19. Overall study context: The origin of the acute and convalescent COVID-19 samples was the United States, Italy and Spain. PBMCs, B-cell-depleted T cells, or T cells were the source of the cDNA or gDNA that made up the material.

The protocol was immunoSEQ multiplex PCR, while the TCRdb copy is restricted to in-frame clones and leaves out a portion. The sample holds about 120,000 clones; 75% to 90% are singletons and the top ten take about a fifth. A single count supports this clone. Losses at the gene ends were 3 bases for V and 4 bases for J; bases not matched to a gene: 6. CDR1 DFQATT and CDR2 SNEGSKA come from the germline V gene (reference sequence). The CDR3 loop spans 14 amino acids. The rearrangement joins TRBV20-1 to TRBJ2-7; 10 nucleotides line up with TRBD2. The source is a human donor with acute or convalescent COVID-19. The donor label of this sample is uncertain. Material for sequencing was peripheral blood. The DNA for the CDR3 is TGCAGTGCTAGTCGCACTAGCGGGGAATACGAGCAGTACTTC. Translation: CSASRTSGEYEQYF.